A single sample gave rise to the 24 T cell receptor beta chains below, sequenced in a study of cytotoxic CD8 clonotypes in ibrutinib-treated CLL. Sequencing used immunoSEQ multiplex PCR; TCRdb keeps in-frame clones, though not all of them. This table holds roughly 220,000 clones, roughly 73% found once. This sample comprised PBMCs, obtained after 12 months of ibrutinib treatment. The receptors originated from a human donor with chronic lymphocytic leukemia.

The rearrangement joins TRBV9 to TRBJ2-1; either TRBD1 or TRBD2 may fit D (5 bases each). Germline CDR1 SGDLS, CDR2 YYNGEE. The CDR3 contains 17 residues. Between the trimmed V and J ends, which lost 0 bases and 9 bases, there was a span of 22 bases. CDR3 in amino acids: CASSVASGGVLGGEQFF. The CDR3 region has the DNA TGTGCCAGCAGCGTAGCCTCTGGGGGAGTTCTAGGCGGTGAGCAGTTCTTC.

The V gene is TRBV6-5, the J gene TRBJ2-1, with D possibly TRBD2 on 7 matching bases. The germline V gene has CDR1 MNHEY and CDR2 SVGAGI. The CDR3 contains 15 residues. The V end lost 6 bases, the J end lost 8 bases, and 20 bases lay between the germline ends. The CDR3: CASRPRSGGWDEQFF. In nucleotides, the CDR3 is TGTGCCAGCAGACCACGGTCGGGGGGCTGGGATGAGCAGTTCTTC.

The chain recombines TRBV6-5 with TRBJ2-7, with 7 bases fitting TRBD1. The length of the CDR3 is 14 residues. V lost 0 bases to trimming and J lost 3 bases; unmatched junction nucleotides: 2. Germline CDR1 and CDR2: MNHEY and SVGAGI. CDR3 region: CASSYSDRFYEQYF. The CDR3 coding sequence is TGTGCCAGCAGTTACTCGGACAGGTTCTACGAGCAGTACTTC.

This clone was counted once. The chain joins TRBV9 to TRBJ2-5, with D possibly matching TRBD2 (5 bases). This CDR3 has 15 residues. Germline V lookup: CDR1 SGDLS, CDR2 YYNGEE. V was shortened by 0 bases and J by 2 bases, with 11 bases between the two germline ends. CDR3 loop: CASSVGVTGQETQYF. In nucleotides, the CDR3 is TGTGCCAGCAGCGTAGGGGTGACGGGGCAAGAGACCCAGTACTTC.

V usage is TRBV7-9 and J usage is TRBJ2-1, with D perhaps matching TRBD1 (5 bases). V shed 4 bases and J shed 1 base, with 23 bases lying between them. Germline V gene lookup returns CDR1 SEHNR and CDR2 FQNEAQ (reference sequence). CDR3 length equals 19 residues. CDR3 bases: TGTGCCAGCAGCTCCTCCCCATTTAGGTGGGGCAAGTCCTACAATGAGCAGTTCTTC. The encoded protein is CASSSSPFRWGKSYNEQFF.

CDR3 DNA sequence: TGTGCCAGCAGCTGGCTAGCGGGGGAGGATGAGCAGTTCTTC. Its translation: CASSWLAGEDEQFF. This chain uses TRBV7-3 with TRBJ2-1; 10 nucleotides agree with TRBD2. Germline CDR1 and CDR2: SGHTA and FQGTGA. The CDR3 is 14 amino acids. V lost 4 bases to trimming and J lost 8 bases; unmatched junction nucleotides: 5.

J is TRBJ2-7 and V is TRBV28, with D hard to call. Trimming took 7 bases from V and 7 from J, leaving 17 bases between them. The germline V gene has CDR1 MDHEN and CDR2 SYDVKM. The CDR3 sequence is 13 residues long. Here the CDR3 DNA reads TGTGCCAGCACCGCTCCCCCCGACTCTGAGCAGTACTTC. Protein product: CASTAPPDSEQYF.

This clone was picked up one time. The chain is built from TRBV27 and TRBJ2-1; D not resolved. This CDR3 has 17 residues. V shed 2 bases and J shed 0 bases, with 14 bases lying between them. Germline CDR1 MNHEY, CDR2 SMNVEV (reference sequence). The CDR3 reads CASSLIIRASSYNEQFF. The CDR3 DNA sequence: TGTGCCAGCAGTTTAATCATCCGGGCCTCCTCCTACAATGAGCAGTTCTTC.

CDR3 protein: CTSSQVSRAFNEKLFF. For the CDR3, the DNA is TGCACCAGCAGCCAAGTTAGCAGAGCTTTTAATGAAAAACTGTTTTTT. V and J are TRBV1 and TRBJ1-4. TRBV1 is tagged as a pseudogene. The CDR3 length is 16 residues.

The CDR3 DNA reads as TGTGCCAGCAGCTTGGGGGACAGGGTGGACGAGCAGTACTTC. Translated, it gives CASSLGDRVDEQYF. The gene calls are TRBV5-4 and TRBJ2-7, with 9 nucleotides matching TRBD1. The CDR3 is 14 residues long. V trimming: 0 bases; J trimming: 5 bases; junction bases outside the gene matches: 3. Germline-derived CDR1 and CDR2 are SGHNT and YYREEE (reference sequence).

The chain has TRBV7-9 and TRBJ2-1; either TRBD1 or TRBD2 may fit D (5 bases each). The V end was cut by 0 bases, the J end by 5 bases, with 8 bases between. Germline V lookup: CDR1 SEHNR, CDR2 FQNEAQ (reference sequence). CDR3 length equals 14 residues. CDR3 residues: CASSLAGVHNEQFF. The CDR3 DNA reads as TGTGCCAGCAGCTTAGCGGGGGTCCACAATGAGCAGTTCTTC.

In regard to this clone: Other nucleotide sequences from this sample produce the same CDR3. This sequence joins TRBV5-4 and TRBJ2-5, with TRBD2 matching 10 bases. The ends lost 1 base at V and 3 bases at J; junction bases unmatched: 3. Germline CDR1 reads SGHNT; CDR2 reads YYREEE (reference sequence). The CDR3 has 15 amino acids. CDR3 nucleotides: TGTGCCAGCAGCTTGAGGCTAGCGGGAGAAGAGACCCAGTACTTC. Encoded protein: CASSLRLAGEETQYF.

The chain combines TRBV28 with TRBJ2-1; no clear D. The CDR3 length is 20 residues. Germline-derived CDR1 and CDR2 are MDHEN and SYDVKM. Trimming cost V 2 bases and J 7 bases, with 30 bases left between them. The CDR3 coding sequence is TGTGCCAGCAGTTTACTTTGGGCTAGTGGTAACGAAAAGGTTACTAATGAGCAGTTCTTC. The encoded protein is CASSLLWASGNEKVTNEQFF.

V and J are TRBV7-9 and TRBJ2-5; TRBD1 agrees at 10 bases. With V trimmed by 5 bases and J by 5 bases, 17 bases remained unmatched. Germline V gene sequence: CDR1 SEHNR, CDR2 FQNEAQ (reference sequence). The CDR3 covers 18 residues. The chain's CDR3 is CASSPNDRTGGIGETQYF. Written as DNA, the CDR3 is TGTGCCAGCAGCCCAAACGACCGGACAGGGGGGATTGGGGAGACCCAGTACTTC.

This chain links TRBV15 with TRBJ1-2; TRBD1 is a possible D gene (5 bases). The V end was cut by 1 base, the J end by 3 bases, with 12 bases between. Germline V gene sequence: CDR1 LNHNV, CDR2 YYDKDF (reference sequence). The CDR3 totals 15 residues. CDR3 bases: TGTGCCACCAGCAGAGGGAGGGGTATCGACTATGGCTACACCTTC. Encoded protein: CATSRGRGIDYGYTF.

V gene TRBV5-4 combines with J gene TRBJ2-7; 10 bases are a match to TRBD1. The ends lost 0 bases at V and 3 bases at J; junction bases unmatched: 3. Germline V gene lookup returns CDR1 SGHNT and CDR2 YYREEE (reference sequence). The CDR3 spans 15 residues. CDR3 bases: TGTGCCAGCAGCTTGGGGACAGGGGGGCGCTACGAGCAGTACTTC. It yields the protein CASSLGTGGRYEQYF.

The CDR3 DNA follows: TGTGCCAGCAGTGAAGGAGTCAGGGACAGGGACTACAATGAGCAGTTCTTC. Protein product: CASSEGVRDRDYNEQFF. The chain has TRBV25-1 and TRBJ2-1; 9 bases fit TRBD1. This CDR3 is 17 amino acids long. CDR1 is MGHDK, CDR2 SYGVNS, per germline. The trim removed 2 bases at V and 3 bases at J, leaving 8 bases unmatched.

This chain connects TRBV5-1 to TRBJ1-3, with D perhaps matching TRBD1 (5 bases). This CDR3 has 14 amino acids. Trimming took 6 bases from V and 4 from J, leaving 14 bases between them. The germline gives CDR1 SGHRS, CDR2 YFSETQ. CDR3 DNA: TGCGCCAGCACCCCCGACAGCTTAGGAAACACCATATATTTT. It encodes CASTPDSLGNTIYF.

The chain is built from TRBV5-4 and TRBJ2-7, with 12 bases matching TRBD2. Unmatched junction bases numbered 8, after V lost 4 bases and J lost 9 bases. The CDR3 has 14 amino acids. The V gene's germline CDR1 is SGHNT and CDR2 YYREEE (reference sequence). In DNA form, the CDR3 reads TGTGCCAGCAGCACTAGCGGGGGGTCTACGACGCAGTACTTC. Translating it yields CASSTSGGSTTQYF.

The chain combines TRBV5-1 with TRBJ2-7, with a weak D call TRBD1 (6 bases). The germline V gene has CDR1 SGHRS and CDR2 YFSETQ. The V end lost 4 bases, the J end lost 0 bases, and 11 bases lay between the germline ends. This CDR3 spans 14 amino acids. In DNA, the CDR3 is TGCGCCAGCAGCCTGACAGGTGACTCCTACGAGCAGTACTTC. It yields the protein CASSLTGDSYEQYF.

The gene calls are TRBV5-6 and TRBJ2-6, with 9 bases matching TRBD1. The germline CDR1 and CDR2 sequences are SGHDT and YYEEEE. J gave up 1 base and V 5 bases, and 10 bases lay outside the gene matches. The CDR3 sequence is 18 residues long. The CDR3 sequence is CASRGGGQGLSGANVLTF. The CDR3, as DNA: TGTGCCAGCAGGGGAGGGGGACAGGGACTTTCTGGGGCCAACGTCCTGACTTTC.

The chain couples TRBV19 to TRBJ1-5; the D is unclear. Germline values: CDR1 LNHDA, CDR2 SQIVND (reference sequence). CDR3 length equals 12 residues. Trimming removed 4 bases at V and 4 bases at J, with 5 bases between. CDR3 sequence (DNA): TGTGCCAGTAGTACGCTGAATCAGCCCCAGCATTTT. Residues: CASSTLNQPQHF.

The chain carries TRBV25-1 and TRBJ1-2, with D maybe TRBD1 (6 bases). Germline V gene sequence: CDR1 MGHDK, CDR2 SYGVNS. The CDR3 loop spans 14 amino acids. The ends were cut back, 1 base at V and 9 bases at J, with 15 bases in the middle. Here the CDR3 reads CASSESQGPHRYTF. CDR3 nucleotide sequence: TGTGCCAGCAGTGAATCACAGGGACCGCATCGCTACACCTTC.

The rearrangement uses TRBV7-9 and TRBJ1-2, with D unresolved. Looked up from germline, CDR1 is SEHNR and CDR2 is FQNEAQ (reference sequence). Trimming pared 0 bases from V and 4 bases from J, leaving 6 bases between. CDR3 length: 13 residues. The CDR3 here is CASSLAGSYGYTF. The DNA for the CDR3 is TGTGCCAGCAGCTTAGCAGGGTCCTATGGCTACACCTTC. The complete variable domain, with remaining parts taken from reference TRBV7-9 and TRBJ1-2, reads DTGVSQNPRHKITKRGQNVTFRCDPISEHNRLYWYRQTLGQGPEFLTYFQNEAQLEKSRLLSDRFSAERPKGSFSTLEIQRTEQGDSAMYLCASSLAGSYGYTFGSGTRLTVV.